The 5 T cell receptor beta chains in this list originate from one sample, sequenced in a study of T cell responses to AZD1222 COVID-19 vaccine. Assay: immunoSEQ multiplex PCR; the TCRdb copy retains only in-frame clones and omits some. The sample yields roughly 120,000 clones, 94% seen once. The sample here was peripheral blood, taken 28 days after the second AZD1222 dose. The receptors here all came from an adult who received the AZD1222 COVID-19 vaccine.

The chain has TRBV6-1 and TRBJ1-3; D is ambiguous. The CDR3 runs to 15 residues. Germline CDR1 MNHNS, CDR2 SASEGT. The germline V and J ends were trimmed by 0 bases and 0 bases, with 6 bases remaining between them. The CDR3 is CASSEAVNSGNTIYF. The CDR3 DNA is TGTGCCAGCAGTGAAGCGGTTAACTCTGGAAACACCATATATTTT.

The gene calls are TRBV2 and TRBJ1-1; D remains unclear. The V end was cut by 10 bases, the J end by 7 bases, with 13 bases between. The CDR3 is made up of 11 amino acids. Germline-derived CDR1 and CDR2 are SNHLY and FYNNEI. The DNA of the CDR3 is TGTGCCATAAGACCGCGGGGTGAAGCTTTCTTT. This codes for CAIRPRGEAFF.

The CDR3 loop is CASSPADSMNTEAFF. The CDR3 DNA follows: TGTGCCAGCTCACCAGCGGACAGCATGAACACTGAAGCTTTCTTT. The V call is TRBV18, the J call TRBJ1-1, with a tentative D call TRBD1 (6 bases). Germline loops: CDR1 KGHSH, CDR2 LQKENI. Trimming shortened V by 2 bases and J by 0 bases, and 10 bases separated the two germline ends. The CDR3 is made up of 15 amino acids.

CDR3 nucleotide sequence: TGCAGCGTTTCCGGGAGCGGGAATCAGCCCCAGCATTTT. Translating it yields CSVSGSGNQPQHF. This rearrangement joins TRBV29-1 to TRBJ1-5; D remains unclear. This CDR3 is 13 amino acids long. The V gene's germline CDR1 is SQVTM and CDR2 ANQGSEA. Trimming shortened V by 5 bases and J by 4 bases, and 12 bases separated the two germline ends.

This rearrangement joins TRBV5-8 to TRBJ1-5; TRBD1 might be the D (6 bases). Trimming cost V 4 bases and J 3 bases, with 14 bases left between them. The CDR3 runs 15 residues. Germline CDR1 reads SGHTS; CDR2 reads YDEGEE. For the CDR3, the DNA is TGTGCCAGCAGCCGGAAAGGGACATTCAATCAGCCCCAGCATTTT. Residues: CASSRKGTFNQPQHF. The entire variable domain, with the rest obtained from reference TRBV5-8 and TRBJ1-5, is as follows: EAGVTQSPTHLIKTRGQQATLRCSPISGHTSVYWYQQALGLGLQFLLWYDEGEERNRGNFPPRFSGRQFPNYSSELNVNALELEDSALYLCASSRKGTFNQPQHFGDGTRLSIL.